These T cell receptor beta chains were read from a single sample in a study of blood T cell repertoires in COVID-19. Libraries were prepared by immunoSEQ multiplex PCR; TCRdb keeps only in-frame clonotypes and omits some of them. Among under 350,000 clones listed, approximately 86% were seen once. Material: peripheral blood. These receptors all come from a man between 65 and 85 years old with acute or convalescent COVID-19. The CDR3 runs from the conserved cysteine through the conserved F or W. The order of the fields is J gene, D gene, V gene, clone size, CDR3 DNA, CDR3 protein. D genes are given only for firm matches. Rows give clone size only sometimes, using once, few, many, or a class for an expanded clone.

TRBJ2-4 | TRBD2 | TRBV9 | few | TGTGCCAGCAGCGTAGGTTTCGGCGGGAGGGCACCTGGAAACATTCAGTACTTC | CASSVGFGGRAPGNIQYF
TRBJ2-7 | NA | TRBV7-2 | once | TGTGCCAGCAGCTTAGCGGGCCGGAGGTGGGAGTACTTC | CASSLAGRRWEYF
TRBJ1-5 | NA | TRBV5-1 | few | TGCGCCAGCAGCTTCGGACAGCTCAATCAGCCCCAGCATTTT | CASSFGQLNQPQHF
TRBJ2-7 | TRBD1 | TRBV7-2 | NA | TGTGCCAGCAGACCAGGGACAGCCGCCTACGAGCAGTACTTC | CASRPGTAAYEQYF
TRBJ1-1 | NA | TRBV6-2/TRBV6-3 | few | TGTGCCAGCAGTTGGGGGGGGGCAACTGAAGCTTTCTTT | CASSWGGATEAFF
TRBJ2-1 | NA | TRBV7-3 | NA | TGTGCCAGCAGCTTAAATCCGAGCTCCTACAATGAGCAGTTCTTC | CASSLNPSSYNEQFF
TRBJ2-5 | NA | TRBV9 | once | TGTGCCAGCAGCGTGGGCGGGCGCCACCTAGAGACCCAGTACTTC | CASSVGGRHLETQYF
TRBJ2-7 | NA | TRBV18 | NA | TGTGCCAGCTCACCAGGGGCTCGAGACGAGCAGTACTTC | CASSPGARDEQYF
TRBJ1-6 | NA | TRBV4-2 | NA | TGTGCCAGCAGCCAAGCTCAGGGAAATTCACCCCTCCACTTT | CASSQAQGNSPLHF
TRBJ1-3 | NA | TRBV24-1 | NA | TGTGCCACCAGTCCAAACACTGGAAACACCATATATTTT | CATSPNTGNTIYF
TRBJ2-5 | TRBD2 | TRBV5-6 | NA | TGTGCCAGCAGCTTCTTACCTAGCGGGAGGAAGGCCCAAGAGACCCAGTACTTC | CASSFLPSGRKAQETQYF
TRBJ2-7 | NA | TRBV11-2 | NA | TGTGCCAGCAGCTCTGATTTTGGTGGGGCGACGAGAGGCTACGAGCAGTACTTC | CASSSDFGGATRGYEQYF
TRBJ2-2 | NA | TRBV6-5 | NA | TGTGCCAGCAGTTACTCGGGGCGGGGAACCGGGGAGCTGTTTTTT | CASSYSGRGTGELFF
TRBJ2-1 | TRBD1 | TRBV6-2/TRBV6-3 | once | TGTGCCAGCAGTTCTCTTTGGACAGGGAGCTCCTACAATGAGCAGTTCTTC | CASSSLWTGSSYNEQFF
TRBJ2-1 | TRBD2 | TRBV9 | NA | TGTGCCAGCAGCGTCGGACTAGCGGGAGGGCAGGACAATGAGCAGTTCTTC | CASSVGLAGGQDNEQFF
TRBJ2-5 | TRBD1 | TRBV5-4 | NA | TGTGCCAGCAGCGTCGACAGGGGGCGCTGGGAGACCCAGTACTTC | CASSVDRGRWETQYF
TRBJ1-2 | TRBD1 | TRBV6-2/TRBV6-3 | few | TGTGCCAGCAGTTACGGACAGGGGGCAGGTGGCTACACCTTC | CASSYGQGAGGYTF
TRBJ1-4 | NA | TRBV5-1 | NA | TGCGCCAGCAGTCCCTGGGGGGTCGGTAATGAAAAACTGTTTTTT | CASSPWGVGNEKLFF
TRBJ2-5 | TRBD1 | TRBV19 | NA | TGTGCCAGTAGTGACCTAGTTGGACAGGGGGCTTCGTCCCAGTACTTC | CASSDLVGQGASSQYF
TRBJ2-7 | TRBD2 | TRBV14 | NA | TGTGCCAGCAGCTTACTAGCGGGGGGGACCTACGAGCAGTACTTC | CASSLLAGGTYEQYF
TRBJ2-7 | TRBD1 | TRBV2 | NA | TGTGCCACCACGAGGGACAGGGAAGCCTACGAGCAGTACTTC | CATTRDREAYEQYF
TRBJ2-2 | TRBD1 | TRBV19 | NA | TGTGCCAGTAGTGGGACAGGGGGGAGCACCGGGGAGCTGTTTTTT | CASSGTGGSTGELFF
TRBJ2-2 | TRBD2 | TRBV9 | NA | TGTGCCAGCGGAGCCGGGAGGGAGAACACCGGGGAGCTGTTTTTT | CASGAGRENTGELFF
TRBJ2-2 | TRBD1 | TRBV28 | NA | TGTGCCAGCAGCCACGACAGGGGGCACAACACCGGGGAGCTGTTTTTT | CASSHDRGHNTGELFF
TRBJ2-5 | NA | TRBV28 | NA | TGTGCCAGCGTGGCGGGGTCCCAAGAGACCCAGTACTTC | CASVAGSQETQYF
TRBJ2-1 | TRBD2 | TRBV14 | NA | TGTGCCAGCAGCCAAGACCGACTAGCGGGCTCCTACAATGAGCAGTTCTTC | CASSQDRLAGSYNEQFF
TRBJ2-3 | NA | TRBV15 | NA | TGTGCCACCAGCTCCCCGGTACGAGATACGCAGTATTTT | CATSSPVRDTQYF
TRBJ1-5 | TRBD1 | TRBV7-9 | NA | TGTGCCAGCAGCTCCGGGACAGATAGCAGAAATTTT | CASSSGTDSRNF